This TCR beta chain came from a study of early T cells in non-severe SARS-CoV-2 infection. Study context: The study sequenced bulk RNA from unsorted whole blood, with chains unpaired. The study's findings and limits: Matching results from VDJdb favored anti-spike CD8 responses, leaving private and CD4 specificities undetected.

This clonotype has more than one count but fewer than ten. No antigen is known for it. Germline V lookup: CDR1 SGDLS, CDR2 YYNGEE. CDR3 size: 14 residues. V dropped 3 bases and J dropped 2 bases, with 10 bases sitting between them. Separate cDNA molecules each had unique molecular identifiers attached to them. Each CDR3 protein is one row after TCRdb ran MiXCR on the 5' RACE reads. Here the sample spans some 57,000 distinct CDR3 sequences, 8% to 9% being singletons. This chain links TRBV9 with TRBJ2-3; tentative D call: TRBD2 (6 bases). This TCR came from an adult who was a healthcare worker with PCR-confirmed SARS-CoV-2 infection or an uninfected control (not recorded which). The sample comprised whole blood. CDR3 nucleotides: TGTGCCAGCAGCGAAGCGGGCCACACAGATACGCAGTATTTT. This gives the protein CASSEAGHTDTQYF.